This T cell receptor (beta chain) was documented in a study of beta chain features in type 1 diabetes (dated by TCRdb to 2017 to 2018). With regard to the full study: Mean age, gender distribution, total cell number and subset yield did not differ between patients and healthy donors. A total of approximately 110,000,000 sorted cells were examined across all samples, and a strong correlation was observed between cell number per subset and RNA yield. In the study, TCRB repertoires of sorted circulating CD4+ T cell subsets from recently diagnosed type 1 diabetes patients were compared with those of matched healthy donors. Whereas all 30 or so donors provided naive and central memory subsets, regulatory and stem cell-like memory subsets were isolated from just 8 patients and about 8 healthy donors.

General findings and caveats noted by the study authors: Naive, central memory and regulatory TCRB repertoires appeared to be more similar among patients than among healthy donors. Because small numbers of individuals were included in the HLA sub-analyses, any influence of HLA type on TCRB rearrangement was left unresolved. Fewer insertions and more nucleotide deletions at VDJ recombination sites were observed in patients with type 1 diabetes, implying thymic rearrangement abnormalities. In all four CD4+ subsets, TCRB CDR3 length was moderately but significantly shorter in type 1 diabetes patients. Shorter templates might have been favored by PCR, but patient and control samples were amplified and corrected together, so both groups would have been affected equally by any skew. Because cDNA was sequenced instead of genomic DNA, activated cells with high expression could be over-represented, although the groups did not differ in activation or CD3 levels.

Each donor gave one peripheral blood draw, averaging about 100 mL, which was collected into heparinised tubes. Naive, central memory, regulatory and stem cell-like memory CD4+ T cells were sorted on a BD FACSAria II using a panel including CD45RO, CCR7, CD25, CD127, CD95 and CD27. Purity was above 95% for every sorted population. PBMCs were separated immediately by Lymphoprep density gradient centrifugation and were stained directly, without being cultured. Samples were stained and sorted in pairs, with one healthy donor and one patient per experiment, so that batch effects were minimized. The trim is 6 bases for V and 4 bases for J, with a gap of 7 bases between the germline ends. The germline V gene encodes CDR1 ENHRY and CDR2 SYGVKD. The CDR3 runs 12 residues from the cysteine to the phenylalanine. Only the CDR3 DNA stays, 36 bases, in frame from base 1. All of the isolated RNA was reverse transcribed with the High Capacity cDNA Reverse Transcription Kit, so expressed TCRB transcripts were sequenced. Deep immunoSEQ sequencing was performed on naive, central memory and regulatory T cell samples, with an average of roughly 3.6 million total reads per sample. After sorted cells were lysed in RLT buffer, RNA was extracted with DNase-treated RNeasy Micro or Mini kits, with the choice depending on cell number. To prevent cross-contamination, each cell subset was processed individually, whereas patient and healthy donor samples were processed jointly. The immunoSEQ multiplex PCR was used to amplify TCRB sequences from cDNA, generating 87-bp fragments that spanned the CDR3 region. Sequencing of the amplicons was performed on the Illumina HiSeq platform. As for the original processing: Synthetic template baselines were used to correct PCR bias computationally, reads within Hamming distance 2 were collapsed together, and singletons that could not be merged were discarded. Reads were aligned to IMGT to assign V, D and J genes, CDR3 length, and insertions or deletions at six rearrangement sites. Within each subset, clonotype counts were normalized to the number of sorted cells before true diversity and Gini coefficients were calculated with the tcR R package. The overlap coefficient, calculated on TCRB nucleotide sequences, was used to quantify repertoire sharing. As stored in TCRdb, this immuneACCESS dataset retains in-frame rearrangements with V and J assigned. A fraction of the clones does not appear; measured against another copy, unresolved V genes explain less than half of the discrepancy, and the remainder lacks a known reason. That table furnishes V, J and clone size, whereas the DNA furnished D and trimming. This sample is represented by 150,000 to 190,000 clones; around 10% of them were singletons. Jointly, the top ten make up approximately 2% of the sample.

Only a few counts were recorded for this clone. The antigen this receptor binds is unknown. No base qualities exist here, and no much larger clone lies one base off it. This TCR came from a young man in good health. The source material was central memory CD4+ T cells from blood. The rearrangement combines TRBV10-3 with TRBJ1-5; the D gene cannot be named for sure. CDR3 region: CAIRDPNQPQHF. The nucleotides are TGTGCCATCAGGGATCCTAATCAGCCCCAGCATTTT.